This TCR beta chain appears in the sequencing data of a study of shared clonotypes between healthy human individuals. Study-level background: Plates per donor: three CD4 naive, three CD4 memory, two CD8 naive, one CD8 memory.

Worth noting for this clone: The sample carries other DNA sequences with the same CDR3.

Sequenced by immunoSEQ multiplex PCR; TCRdb stores in-frame clones only, minus some. The sample includes approximately 2.5 million clones, approximately 94% of them seen just once. The sequenced sample was naive CD4+ T cells from PBMCs. The subset denotes: CD45RA+ positively selected. The TCR sequence derives from a man younger than 35 in good health. Some clones in this sample may be carry-over from other donors' samples.

This CDR3 is CASSLAPLNTEAFF. The CDR3 DNA follows: TGTGCCAGCAGCTTAGCCCCCCTCAACACTGAAGCTTTCTTT. This chain connects TRBV7-9 to TRBJ1-1; D gene uncertain. This CDR3 contains 14 residues. V was pared by 0 bases and J by 2 bases, with 7 bases between. CDR1 and CDR2 from the germline V gene are SEHNR and FQNEAQ (reference sequence). Filled out from reference TRBV7-9 and TRBJ1-1, the complete variable domain reads DTGVSQNPRHKITKRGQNVTFRCDPISEHNRLYWYRQTLGQGPEFLTYFQNEAQLEKSRLLSDRFSAERPKGSFSTLEIQRTEQGDSAMYLCASSLAPLNTEAFFGQGTRLTVV.